This T cell receptor (beta chain) appears in the sequencing data of a study of T cells after yellow fever vaccination. Points from the study as a whole: A small share of clonotypes appeared in both CD4 and CD8 compartments.

To note about this clonotype: What it recognizes is unknown.

V lost 3 bases and J lost 6, with 10 bases in between. This CDR3 region has 12 residues. Looked up from germline, CDR1 is SQVTM and CDR2 is ANQGSEA. TCRdb called the 5' RACE reads again in MiXCR, with one record for every CDR3 protein. The data show about 580,000 distinct CDR3 sequences, less than 20% seen once. The input for sequencing was PBMCs, taken 5 to 6 days after the first yellow fever vaccination. The TCR originated in a young man who received the YFV17D yellow fever vaccine. The gene calls are TRBV29-1 and TRBJ2-3, with D uncertain. The CDR3 nucleotides read TGCAGCGTTGATGAGGCAGCGGATACGCAGTATTTT. It encodes CSVDEAADTQYF.